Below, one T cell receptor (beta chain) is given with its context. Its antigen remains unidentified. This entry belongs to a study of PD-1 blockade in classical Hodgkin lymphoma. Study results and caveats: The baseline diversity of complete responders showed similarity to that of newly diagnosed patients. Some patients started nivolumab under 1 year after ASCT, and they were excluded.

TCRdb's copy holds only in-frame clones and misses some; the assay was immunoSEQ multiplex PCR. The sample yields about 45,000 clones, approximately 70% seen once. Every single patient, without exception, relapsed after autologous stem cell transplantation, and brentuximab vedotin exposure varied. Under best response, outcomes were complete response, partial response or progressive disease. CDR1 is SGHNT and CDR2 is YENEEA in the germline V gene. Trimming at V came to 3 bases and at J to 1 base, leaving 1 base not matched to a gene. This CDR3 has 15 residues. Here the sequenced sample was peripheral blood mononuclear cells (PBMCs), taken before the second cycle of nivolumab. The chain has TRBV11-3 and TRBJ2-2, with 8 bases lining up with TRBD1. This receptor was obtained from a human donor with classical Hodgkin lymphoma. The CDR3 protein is CASSFGTGNTGELFF. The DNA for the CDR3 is TGTGCCAGCAGCTTCGGGACAGGGAACACCGGGGAGCTGTTTTTT.